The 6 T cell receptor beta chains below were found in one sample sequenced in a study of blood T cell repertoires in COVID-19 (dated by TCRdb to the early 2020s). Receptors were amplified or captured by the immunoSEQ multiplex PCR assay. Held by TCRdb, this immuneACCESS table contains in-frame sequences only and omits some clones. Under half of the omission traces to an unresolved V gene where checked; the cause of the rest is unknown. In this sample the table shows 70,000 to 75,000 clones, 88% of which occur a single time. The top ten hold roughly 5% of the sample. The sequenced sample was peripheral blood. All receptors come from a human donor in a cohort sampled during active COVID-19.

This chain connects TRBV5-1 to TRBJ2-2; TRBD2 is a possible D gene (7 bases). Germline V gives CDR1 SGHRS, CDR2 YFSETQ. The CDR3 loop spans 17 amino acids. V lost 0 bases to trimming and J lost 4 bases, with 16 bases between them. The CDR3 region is CASSLAGWGGGTGELFF. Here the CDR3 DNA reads TGCGCCAGCAGCTTGGCCGGCTGGGGAGGGGGCACCGGGGAGCTGTTTTTT.

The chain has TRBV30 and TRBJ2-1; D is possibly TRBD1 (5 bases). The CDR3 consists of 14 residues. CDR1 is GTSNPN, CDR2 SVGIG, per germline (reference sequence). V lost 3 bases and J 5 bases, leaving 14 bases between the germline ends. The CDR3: CAWRAWGFNNEQFF. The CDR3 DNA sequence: TGTGCCTGGAGAGCCTGGGGCTTCAACAATGAGCAGTTCTTC.

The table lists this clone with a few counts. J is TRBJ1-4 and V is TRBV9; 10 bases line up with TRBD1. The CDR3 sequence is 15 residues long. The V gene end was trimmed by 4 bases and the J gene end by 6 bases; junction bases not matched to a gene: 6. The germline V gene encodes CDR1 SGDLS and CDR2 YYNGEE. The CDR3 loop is CASSPGDRGDEKLFF. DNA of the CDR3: TGTGCCAGCAGCCCCGGGGACAGGGGTGATGAAAAACTGTTTTTT.

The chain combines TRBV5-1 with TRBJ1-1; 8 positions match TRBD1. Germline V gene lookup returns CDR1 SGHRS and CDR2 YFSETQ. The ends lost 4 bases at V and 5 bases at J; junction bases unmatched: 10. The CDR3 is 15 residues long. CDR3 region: CASSPRTGLLTEAFF. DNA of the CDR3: TGCGCCAGCAGCCCAAGGACAGGGCTATTAACTGAAGCTTTCTTT.

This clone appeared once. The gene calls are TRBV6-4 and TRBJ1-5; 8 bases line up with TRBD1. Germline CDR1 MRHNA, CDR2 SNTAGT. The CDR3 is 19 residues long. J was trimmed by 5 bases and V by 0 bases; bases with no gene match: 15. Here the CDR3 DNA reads TGTGCCAGCAGTGACTCGAAAAAGGTGGTCAGGGGGCTTGATCAGCCCCAGCATTTT. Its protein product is CASSDSKKVVRGLDQPQHF.

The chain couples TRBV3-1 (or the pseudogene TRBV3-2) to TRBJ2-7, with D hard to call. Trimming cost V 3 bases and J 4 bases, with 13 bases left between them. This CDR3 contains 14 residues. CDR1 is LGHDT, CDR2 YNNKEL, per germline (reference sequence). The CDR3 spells CASSHGQVAYEQYF. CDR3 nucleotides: TGTGCCAGCAGCCATGGGCAAGTTGCGTACGAGCAGTACTTC.